These T cell receptor beta chains were read from a single sample in a study of blood T cells in healthy people across ages. TCRdb re-derived calls from the 5' RACE reads in MiXCR, one entry per CDR3 protein. The repertoire holds approximately 780,000 distinct CDR3 sequences, with 20% to 30% as singletons. These data were likewise used in another study, on T cells of mothers and their children.

The sequencing input was blood. The receptors stem from a boy aged 10-17 years in good health. Each CDR3 is given without its conserved first and last residue.

length | V | CDR3
11 | TRBV4-1 | ASRYRLNTEAF
13 | TRBV5-1 | ASSLDLTTNEKLF
13 | TRBV5-1 | ASSLESRVRDEQF
12 | TRBV20-1 | SARRFLSSNEQF
13 | TRBV5-5 | ASSPTGTSSYGYP
14 | TRBV28 | ASSYFQHRGYNEQF
12 | TRBV5-5 | ASSFDPTGETQY
11 | TRBV12-3/TRBV12-4 | ASSPSPSYEQY
12 | TRBV28 | ASVQTPNTGELF
13 | TRBV6-1 | ASSEKAGTNYGYT
9 | TRBV20-1 | SARDYDEQY
14 | TRBV4-1 | ASSQDFVYNTDTQY
11 | TRBV5-1 | ASSREMGETQY
11 | TRBV20-1 | SARDIRTDTQY
13 | TRBV28 | ASSTGQGSLGGYT
13 | TRBV2 | ASSATAHSNQPQH
11 | TRBV28 | ASSFTLNTEAF
13 | TRBV18 | ASSPTGAEGTEAF
13 | TRBV21-1 | ASSKEGHLNTEAF
12 | TRBV5-1 | ASSLVGYGYEQY
15 | TRBV4-1 | ASSQDAPRGVRYGYT
13 | TRBV7-9 | ASSRGVFSKETQY
13 | TRBV12-3/TRBV12-4 | ASSWGTGEGSPLH
9 | TRBV28 | ASNDVYEQY
13 | TRBV6-6 | ASSHRQDRYQPQH
10 | TRBV2 | ATTSGAETQY
14 | TRBV20-1 | SAANVSGGPEDTQY
14 | TRBV10-2 | ASSEGWPYSTDTQY
11 | TRBV10-3 | AISEPRAYEQY
14 | TRBV4-1 | ASSQEASGGVETQY
14 | TRBV21-1 | ASSSKRLAGGDEQF